This TCR beta chain was captured in a study of blood T cell repertoires in COVID-19. Across the study: COVID-19 samples, acute and convalescent, were from the United States, Italy and Spain. Sample material is recorded as cDNA or gDNA derived from T cells, B-cell-depleted T cells, or PBMCs.

The germline V gene has CDR1 LGHDT and CDR2 YNNKEL (reference sequence). The CDR3 runs to 15 residues. Trimming removed 2 bases at V and 1 base at J, with 11 bases between. Authors' analysis steps: Estimated nucleated cell counts came from reference gene primer amplification. The assay was immunoSEQ multiplex PCR, and TCRdb's table has in-frame clones only and misses some. V and J calls and clone size are those listed in that table; D and trimming were worked out from the DNA. The sample shows roughly 300,000 clones, about 90% of them seen only once. The clonotype comes from a man aged 18 to 30 who had recovered from COVID-19. The chain is built from TRBV3-1 (or the pseudogene TRBV3-2) and TRBJ1-1, with a weak D call TRBD1 (5 bases). The sequenced material came from peripheral blood. CDR3 loop: CASSQWNRRNTEAFF. The CDR3 DNA is TGTGCCAGCAGCCAATGGAACAGGAGGAACACTGAAGCTTTCTTT.